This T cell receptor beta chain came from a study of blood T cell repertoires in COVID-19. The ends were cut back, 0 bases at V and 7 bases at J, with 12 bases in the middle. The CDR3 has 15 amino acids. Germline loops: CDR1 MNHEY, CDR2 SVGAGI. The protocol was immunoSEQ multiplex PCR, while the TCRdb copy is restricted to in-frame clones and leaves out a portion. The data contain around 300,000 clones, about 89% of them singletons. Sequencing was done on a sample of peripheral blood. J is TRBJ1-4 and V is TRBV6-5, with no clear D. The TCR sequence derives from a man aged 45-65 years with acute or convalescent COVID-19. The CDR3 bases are TGTGCCAGCAGTTACTCGCACGGGGAGGCTGAAAAACTGTTTTTT. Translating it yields CASSYSHGEAEKLFF.